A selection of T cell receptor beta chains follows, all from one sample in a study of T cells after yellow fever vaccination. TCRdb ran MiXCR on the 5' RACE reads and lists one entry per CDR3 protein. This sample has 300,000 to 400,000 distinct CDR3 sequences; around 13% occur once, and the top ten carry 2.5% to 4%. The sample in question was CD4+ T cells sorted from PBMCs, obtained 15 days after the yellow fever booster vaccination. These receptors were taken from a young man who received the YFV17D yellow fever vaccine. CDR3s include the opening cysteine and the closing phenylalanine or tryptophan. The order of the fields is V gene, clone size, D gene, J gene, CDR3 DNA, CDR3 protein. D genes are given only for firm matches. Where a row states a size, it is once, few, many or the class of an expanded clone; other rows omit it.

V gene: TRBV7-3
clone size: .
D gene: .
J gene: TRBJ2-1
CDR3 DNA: TGTGCCAGCAGCACCGACTATCACAATGAGCAGTTCTTC
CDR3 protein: CASSTDYHNEQFF

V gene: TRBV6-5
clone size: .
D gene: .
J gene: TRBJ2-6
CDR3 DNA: TGTGCCAGCAGTTCCGGACGGGACTCTGGGGCCAACGTCCTGACTTTC
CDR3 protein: CASSSGRDSGANVLTF

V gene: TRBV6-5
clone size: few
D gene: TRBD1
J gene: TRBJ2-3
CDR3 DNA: TGTGCCAGCAGTTTGGACAGGGCTGGAGATACGCAGTATTTT
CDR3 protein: CASSLDRAGDTQYF

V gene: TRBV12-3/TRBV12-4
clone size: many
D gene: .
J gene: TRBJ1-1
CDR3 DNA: TGTGCCAGCAACGTACAGGAGAACACTGAAGCTTTCTTT
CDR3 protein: CASNVQENTEAFF

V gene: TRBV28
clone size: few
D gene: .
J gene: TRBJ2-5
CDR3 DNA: TGTGCCAGCAGTTCCAGACCGGGGTGGCGGGAGACCCAGTACTTC
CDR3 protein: CASSSRPGWRETQYF

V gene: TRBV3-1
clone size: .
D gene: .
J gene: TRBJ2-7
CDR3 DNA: TGTGCCAGCAGCCGTATAGCACAGGAGATTTACGAGCAGTACTTC
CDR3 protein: CASSRIAQEIYEQYF

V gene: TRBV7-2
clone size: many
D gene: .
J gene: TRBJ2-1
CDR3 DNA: TGTGCCAGCAGCCCCAGGGGAGGGAATGAGCAGTTCTTC
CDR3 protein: CASSPRGGNEQFF

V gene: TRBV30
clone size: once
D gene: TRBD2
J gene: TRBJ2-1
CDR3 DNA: TGTGCCTGGAGTACGGGACTAGCGGGGGTAGATGAGCAGTTCTTC
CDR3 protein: CAWSTGLAGVDEQFF

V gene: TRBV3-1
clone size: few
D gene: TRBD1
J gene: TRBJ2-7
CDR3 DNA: TGTGCCAGCAGCTCCCCGGACAGGGCCGACGAGCAGTACTTC
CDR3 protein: CASSSPDRADEQYF

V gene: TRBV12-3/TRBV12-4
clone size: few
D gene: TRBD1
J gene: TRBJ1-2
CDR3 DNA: TGTGCCAGCAGCCCGGGACAGGGGGCGTTAGGCTACACCTTC
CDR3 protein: CASSPGQGALGYTF

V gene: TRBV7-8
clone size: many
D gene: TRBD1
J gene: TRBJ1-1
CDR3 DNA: TGTGCCAGCAGCTTATCAGGGGGCTACACTGAAGCTTTCTTT
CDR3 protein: CASSLSGGYTEAFF

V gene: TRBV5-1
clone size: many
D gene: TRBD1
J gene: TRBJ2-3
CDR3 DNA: TGCGCCAGCAGCTTGGCCAGGACAGGGGCGCCAGATACGCAGTATTTT
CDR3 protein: CASSLARTGAPDTQYF

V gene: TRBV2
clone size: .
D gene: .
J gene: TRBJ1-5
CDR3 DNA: TGTGCCAGCAGTGATGAGGTGGTGTATCAGCCCCAGCATTTT
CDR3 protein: CASSDEVVYQPQHF

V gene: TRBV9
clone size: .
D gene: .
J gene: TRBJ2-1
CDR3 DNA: TGTGCCAGCAGCTACGGGGGCTCCTACAATGAGCAGTTCTTC
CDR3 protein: CASSYGGSYNEQFF

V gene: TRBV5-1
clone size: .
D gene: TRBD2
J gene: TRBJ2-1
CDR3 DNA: TGCGCCAGCAGCCCCGGGACTAGCGAAGACAATGAGCAGTTCTTC
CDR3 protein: CASSPGTSEDNEQFF

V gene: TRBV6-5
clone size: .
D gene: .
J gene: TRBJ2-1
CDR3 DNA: TGTGCCAGCAGCCAGGGGCGGGGGCAGTTCTTC
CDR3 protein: CASSQGRGQFF

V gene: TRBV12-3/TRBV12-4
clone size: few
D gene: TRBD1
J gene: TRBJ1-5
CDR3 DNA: TGTGCCAGCAGTTCTAGAGATCCCCGGACAGGGACGAATCAGCCCCAGCATTTT
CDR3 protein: CASSSRDPRTGTNQPQHF

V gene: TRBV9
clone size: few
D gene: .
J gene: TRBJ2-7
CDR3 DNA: TGTGCCAGCAGCGTATCTCACGGTCCCTACGAGCAGTACTTC
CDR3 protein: CASSVSHGPYEQYF

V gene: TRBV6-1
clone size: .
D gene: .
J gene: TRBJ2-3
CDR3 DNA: TGTGCCAGCAGTGCTGAGGATACGCAGTATTTT
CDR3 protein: CASSAEDTQYF

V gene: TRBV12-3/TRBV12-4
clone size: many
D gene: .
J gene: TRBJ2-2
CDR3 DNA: TGTGCCAGCGCGGCGAACACCGGGGAGCTGTTTTTT
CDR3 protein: CASAANTGELFF

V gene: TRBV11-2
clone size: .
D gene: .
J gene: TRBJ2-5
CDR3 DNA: TGTGCCAGCAGCTGGGGGAAAGAGACCCAGTACTTC
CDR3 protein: CASSWGKETQYF

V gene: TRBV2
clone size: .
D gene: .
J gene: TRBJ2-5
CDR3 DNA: TGTGCCAGTAACGTCGAGAAAGAGACCCAGTACTTC
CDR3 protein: CASNVEKETQYF

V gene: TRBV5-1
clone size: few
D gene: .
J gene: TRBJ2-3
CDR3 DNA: TGCGCCAGCAGCTTGCCGGGTGGGAGCACAGATACGCAGTATTTT
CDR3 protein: CASSLPGGSTDTQYF

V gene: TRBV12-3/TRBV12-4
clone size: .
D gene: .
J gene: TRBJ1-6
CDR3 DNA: TGTGCCAGCACCTCGGTCGGTTCACCCCTCCACTTT
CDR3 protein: CASTSVGSPLHF